This record concerns one T cell receptor (beta chain) sequence. In the original workflow: Nucleated cell counts were estimated from reference gene primer amplification. Using immunoSEQ multiplex PCR, the repertoire was profiled, and TCRdb retains in-frame clones only, with some absent. D and trimming were read from the DNA, whereas the V and J calls and clone size are those reported in that table. Counted here are hundreds of thousands of clones, about 83% occurring once; the ten biggest clones make up about 8.9%. The data derive from a study of blood T cell repertoires in COVID-19. Study at large: Researchers got acute and convalescent COVID-19 samples from the United States, Italy and Spain. T cells, B-cell-depleted T cells, or PBMCs provided the cDNA or gDNA that served as material.

The CDR3 has 15 amino acids. V lost 4 bases and J 6 bases, leaving 18 bases between the germline ends. Germline CDR1 and CDR2: SEHNR and FQNEAQ (reference sequence). The chain uses TRBV7-9 and TRBJ1-1, with D possibly matching TRBD1 (5 bases). This TCR was recovered from a woman between 45 and 65 years old with acute or convalescent COVID-19. Sequencing input: peripheral blood. CDR3 protein: CASSYPGVVGAEAFF. The CDR3 coding sequence is TGTGCCAGCAGCTATCCGGGAGTAGTAGGGGCTGAAGCTTTCTTT.